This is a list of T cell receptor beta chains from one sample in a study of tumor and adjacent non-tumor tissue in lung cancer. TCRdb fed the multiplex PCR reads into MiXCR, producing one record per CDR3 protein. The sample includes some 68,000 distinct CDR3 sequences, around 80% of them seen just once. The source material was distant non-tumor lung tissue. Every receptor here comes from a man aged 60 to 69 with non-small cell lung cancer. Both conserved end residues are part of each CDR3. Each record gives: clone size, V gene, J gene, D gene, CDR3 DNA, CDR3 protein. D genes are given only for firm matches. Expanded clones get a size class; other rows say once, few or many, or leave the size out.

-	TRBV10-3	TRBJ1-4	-	TGTGCCATCAGTGTGTCACCCGGGACGGCTAATGAAAAACTGTTTTTT	CAISVSPGTANEKLFF
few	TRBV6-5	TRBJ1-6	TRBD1	TGTGCCAGCAGTTACACCACAGGGGATAATTCGCCCCTCTACTTT	CASSYTTGDNSPLYF
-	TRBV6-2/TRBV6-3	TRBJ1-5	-	TGTGCCAGCAGTTATGATGAGACAGGACGCCCCTATGGCAATAAGCCCCAGCATTTT	CASSYDETGRPYGNKPQHF
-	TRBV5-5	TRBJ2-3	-	TGTGCCAGCAGCCGGTGGGGAGAACAGCCAGAAACGCAGTATTTC	CASSRWGEQPETQYF
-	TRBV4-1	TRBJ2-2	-	TGCGCCAGCAGCCAAGATATCGTGAACACCGGGGAGCTGTTTTTT	CASSQDIVNTGELFF
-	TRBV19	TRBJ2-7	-	TGTGCCAGTAGTGGGGACACAAAGCCCTACGAGCAGTACTTC	CASSGDTKPYEQYF
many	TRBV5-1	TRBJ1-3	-	TGCGCCAGCAGCTTGGAGGGTCACTCTGGAAACACCATATATTTT	CASSLEGHSGNTIYF
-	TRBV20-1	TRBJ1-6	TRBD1	TGCGGTACTAGTATGCCGGGACAGGGAACCTCCTATAATTCACCCCTCCACTTT	CGTSMPGQGTSYNSPLHF
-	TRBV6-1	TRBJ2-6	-	TGTGCAAGCAGCCCAGAGGGGGTGACTGGGGCCAAGGTCCTGACTTTC	CASSPEGVTGAKVLTF
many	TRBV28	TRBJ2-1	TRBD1	TGTGCCAGCAGCCGGGACAGCAACAATGAGCAGTTCTTC	CASSRDSNNEQFF
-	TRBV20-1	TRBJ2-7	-	TGCAGTGCTCAGCCCGGCGGAGTGCCGACTGAGCTGTACTTC	CSAQPGGVPTELYF
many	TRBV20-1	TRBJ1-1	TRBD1	TGCAGTGCTTCTGACAGGGGGCACAGTGAAGCTTTCTTT	CSASDRGHSEAFF
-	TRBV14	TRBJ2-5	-	TGTGCCAGCAGCACAAACAGGGAGGCCCAGTACTTC	CASSTNREAQYF
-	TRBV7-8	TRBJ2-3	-	TGCTCCAGCAGCTTAGGCTCAAGCGTGATAGATACGCAGTATTTT	CSSSLGSSVIDTQYF
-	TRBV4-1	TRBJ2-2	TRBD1	TGCGCCAACAGCCAAGATCTCAACAGGGGAAGAACCGGGGAGCTGTTTTTT	CANSQDLNRGRTGELFF
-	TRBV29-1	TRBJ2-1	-	TGCAACGCTGGAACAGGGGACTACAATGAGCAGTTTTTT	CNAGTGDYNEQFF
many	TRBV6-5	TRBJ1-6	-	TGTGCCAGCAGCACTGGGACTTTGAGCTCCTATAATTCACCCCTCCACTTT	CASSTGTLSSYNSPLHF
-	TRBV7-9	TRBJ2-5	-	TGTGCCAGCAGCACCTCCGAGACCTACTACTTC	CASSTSETYYF
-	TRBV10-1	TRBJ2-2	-	TGCGCCAGCGGTGTTCACACCGGCAGCATCGGGGAGCTGTTTTTT	CASGVHTGSIGELFF
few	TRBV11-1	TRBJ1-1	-	TGTGCCAGCAGTTTAGTGCCGGGGGCTGAAGCTTCCTTT	CASSLVPGAEASF
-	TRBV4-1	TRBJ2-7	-	TGCGCCAGCAGCCAAGAGCGGACTATTGGGAGTCTGCCGTACTTC	CASSQERTIGSLPYF
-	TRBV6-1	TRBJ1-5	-	TGTGCCAGCAGCCGACACAGGGATGGGTCCGTCCGGTCCCAGCATTTT	CASSRHRDGSVRSQHF
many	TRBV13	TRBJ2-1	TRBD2	TGTGCCAGCAGCTTAGTTGGTAGCGGGCTTTACAATGAGCAGTTCTTC	CASSLVGSGLYNEQFF
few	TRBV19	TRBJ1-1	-	TGTGCCACCTCCCCAAGGGGCGCAAGCCATGAAGCTTTCTTT	CATSPRGASHEAFF
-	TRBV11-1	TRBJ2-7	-	TGTACCAACAGCTTAGACCAGGGGGGCCGCTACGAGCAGTGCTTC	CTNSLDQGGRYEQCF
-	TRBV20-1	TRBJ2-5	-	TGCAGTGCTATCGGCGAGAGGATGAATACGCAGTATTTC	CSAIGERMNTQYF
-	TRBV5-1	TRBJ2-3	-	TGCGCCAGCAGCCCCGACGTGGGGGGCGGGAACACAGATACGCAGTATTTT	CASSPDVGGGNTDTQYF
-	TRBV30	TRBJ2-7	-	TGTGTCTGGAGGGGGGGTCAGAGTCACTACGAGCAGTACTTC	CVWRGGQSHYEQYF
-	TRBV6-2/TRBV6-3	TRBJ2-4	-	TGTGCCAGCAGTCCCCTTCAAGGCGGAACCAAAAACATTCAGTACTTC	CASSPLQGGTKNIQYF
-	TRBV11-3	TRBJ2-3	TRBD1	TGTGCCATCAGCCCAGGGGGCGTGGGCGCAGGTACGCAGTATTTT	CAISPGGVGAGTQYF
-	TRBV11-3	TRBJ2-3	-	TGTGCCAGCAGCTCACCGAGATGGGATAAAACGCTGTATTTT	CASSSPRWDKTLYF
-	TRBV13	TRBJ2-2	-	TGTGCCAGCGGCCCCGACTCTACGAACACCGGGGAGCTGTTTTTT	CASGPDSTNTGELFF
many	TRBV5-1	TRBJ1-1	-	TGCGCCAGCACTTTTGGGGGCCCGAACACTGAAGCTTTCTTT	CASTFGGPNTEAFF
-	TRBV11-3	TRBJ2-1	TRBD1	TGTGCCAGCAGCGGGACAGGGGGACTCAATGAGCAGTTCTTC	CASSGTGGLNEQFF
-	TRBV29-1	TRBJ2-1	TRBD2	TGCAGCGCCCTGGGACTAGCGGATTACCATGAGCAGTCCTTC	CSALGLADYHEQSF
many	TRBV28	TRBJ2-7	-	TGTGCCAGCAGCCAAAGCGGATCAGCCTACGAGCAGTACTTC	CASSQSGSAYEQYF
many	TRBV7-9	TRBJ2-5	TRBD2	TGTGCCAGCAGCCTAATGAGGACTAGCGGGATTCAAGAGACCCAGTACTTC	CASSLMRTSGIQETQYF
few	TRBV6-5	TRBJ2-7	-	TGTGCCAGCAGCAGGACTTTCTACGAGCAGTACTTC	CASSRTFYEQYF
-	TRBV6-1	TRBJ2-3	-	TGTGCCACCGCAGGTGCGGGAACGCACACAGATACACAGTATTTT	CATAGAGTHTDTQYF
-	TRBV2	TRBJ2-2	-	TGTGCCAGCCTGGCAGGAGAAGGCACCGGGGAGCTGTTTTTT	CASLAGEGTGELFF